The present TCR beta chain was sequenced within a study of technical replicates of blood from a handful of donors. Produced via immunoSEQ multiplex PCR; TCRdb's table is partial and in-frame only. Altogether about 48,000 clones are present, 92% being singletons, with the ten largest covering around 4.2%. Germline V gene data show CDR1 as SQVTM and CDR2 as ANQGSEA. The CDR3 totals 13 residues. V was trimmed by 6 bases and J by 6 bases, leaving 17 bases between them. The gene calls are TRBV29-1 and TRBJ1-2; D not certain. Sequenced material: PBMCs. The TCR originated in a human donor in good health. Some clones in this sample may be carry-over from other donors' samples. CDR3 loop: CSVGSSGTHGYTF. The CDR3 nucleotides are TGCAGCGTGGGGTCTTCGGGAACCCATGGCTACACCTTC.